This T cell receptor (beta chain) was obtained from a study of blood T cells in healthy people across ages. PCR was performed a second time for roughly 6 to 12 cycles using a sample-barcoded 5' primer and a J-beta primer mix. TCRdb recomputed calls from the 5' RACE reads with MiXCR, one row per CDR3 protein. The sample shows some 730,000 distinct CDR3 sequences, 22% of them seen only once. This clonotype was observed a few times. The sample taken for sequencing was blood. This receptor was taken from a man in his 70s in good health.

CDR3 loop: CASSLARQVNGYGYTF. In DNA, the CDR3 is TGTGCCAGCAGCTTAGCGCGACAGGTGAACGGATATGGCTACACCTTC. This chain links TRBV7-9 with TRBJ1-2, with D possibly matching TRBD1 (6 bases). The germline CDR1 and CDR2 sequences are SEHNR and FQNEAQ (reference sequence). The germline V and J ends were trimmed by 0 bases and 5 bases, with 16 bases remaining between them. This CDR3 comprises 16 residues.